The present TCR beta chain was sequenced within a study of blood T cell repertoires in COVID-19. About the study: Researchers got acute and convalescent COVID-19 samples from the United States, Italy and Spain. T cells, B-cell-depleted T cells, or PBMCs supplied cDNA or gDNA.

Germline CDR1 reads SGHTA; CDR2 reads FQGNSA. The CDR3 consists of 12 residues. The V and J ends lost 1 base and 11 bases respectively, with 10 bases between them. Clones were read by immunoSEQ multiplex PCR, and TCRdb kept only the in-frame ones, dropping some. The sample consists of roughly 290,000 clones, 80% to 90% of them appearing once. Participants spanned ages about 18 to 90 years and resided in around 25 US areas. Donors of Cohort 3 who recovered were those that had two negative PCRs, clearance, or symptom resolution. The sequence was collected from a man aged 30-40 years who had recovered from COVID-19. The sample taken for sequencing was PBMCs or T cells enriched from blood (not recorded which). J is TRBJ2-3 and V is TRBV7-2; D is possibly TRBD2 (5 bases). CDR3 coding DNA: TGTGCCAGCAGCTTAGAGTTGGGGAGGCAGTATTTT. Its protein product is CASSLELGRQYF.